This T cell receptor beta chain was obtained from a study of blood T cell repertoires in COVID-19. With V trimmed by 2 bases and J by 1 base, 5 bases remained unmatched. This CDR3 spans 18 amino acids. From germline, CDR1 is MNHEY and CDR2 SMNVEV (reference sequence). Method: immunoSEQ multiplex PCR; TCRdb's copy keeps in-frame clones and lacks some. The top ten hold less than 20% of the sample, which has approximately 230,000 clones, more than 75% seen once. The sequencing sample was made of PBMCs or T cells enriched from blood (not recorded which). This chain links TRBV27 with TRBJ2-3; 14 bases agree with TRBD2. The sequence was obtained from a man younger than 30 who had recovered from COVID-19. CDR3 nucleotides: TGTGCCAGCAGTTTAAGGACTAGCGGGGGGTTTGGCACAGATACGCAGTATTTT. Its translation: CASSLRTSGGFGTDTQYF.